The present T cell receptor beta chain was sequenced within a study of blood T cell repertoires in COVID-19 (dated by TCRdb to 2019 to 2021). Study-level background: Samples from collaborators originated in the United States, Italy and Spain and spanned both the acute and convalescent phases of COVID-19. The prospective study material was composed of cDNA or gDNA derived from T cells, B-cell-depleted T cells, or PBMCs. Subjects who had been exposed to COVID-19, were actively infected with it, or had recovered from it provided the deeply sampled blood TCRbeta repertoires that made up the dataset. The repertoires were released in a freely available public database meant as a resource for research on the immune response to SARS-CoV-2. Samples were obtained from the ongoing ImmuneRACE study (first 160 participants) and from over 1,000 subjects provided by 6 global collaborators. Nearly every sample came with metadata listing a de-identified subject ID, COVID-19 status, age in years and sex. Where available, HLA class I and class II types were taken from metadata supplied by the sample provider and were not determined by assay-based typing.

General findings and caveats noted by the study authors: The quantity of clinical and demographic metadata differed by source and by participant and was supplied without curation.

Participants in the prospective study were aged roughly 18 to 100 years, lived in about two dozen United States geographic areas, and enrolled through a virtual design. In the prospective study, participants were assigned to cohorts based on the clinical history participants reported in a screening survey and a study questionnaire. Exposed participants had been in contact with someone with a PCR-confirmed or clinician-diagnosed COVID-19 case within 2 weeks of study entry. Mobile phlebotomists in the prospective study collected whole blood, serum and a nasopharyngeal or oropharyngeal swab from every participant. Additional blood draws and questionnaires over an approximately 2-month period could optionally be provided by prospective study participants. Blood samples from the prospective study were shipped frozen or at room temperature prior to DNA extraction. TCRbeta CDR3 regions were amplified from genomic DNA using the immunoSEQ Assay, a bias-controlled multiplex PCR. As for how the authors treated the data: The number of nucleated cells in each sample was estimated by amplification of reference gene primers within the assay. To quantify the absolute abundance of each unique TCRbeta CDR3 rearrangement, sequence reads were collapsed and filtered. For each sample, productive Simpson clonality was calculated by taking the square root of Simpson's diversity index across productive rearrangements. TCRdb's version of the immuneACCESS table is confined to in-frame rearrangements and falls short of the full clone set. An unresolved V gene accounts for under half of the shortfall where checked; the remainder is of unknown origin. D and trimming come from the DNA, and the V and J calls and clone size come from that table. Across this sample there are approximately 220,000 clones, with approximately 83% seen only once. The top ten clonotypes cover nearly 5% of the sample.

Including the terminal cysteine and phenylalanine, the CDR3 comprises 12 residues. Only CDR3 DNA remains: 36 bases, in frame from the first base. Germline trimming: 6 bases from V, 10 bases from J; junction bases outside gene matches: 3. The germline V gene (reference sequence) gives CDR1 as LNHDA and CDR2 as SQIVND. About this clone itself: Its antigen target is currently unknown. Qualities for individual bases were not recorded, and no much larger clone is one base off.

Input material: PBMCs or T cells enriched from blood (not recorded which). The TCR sequence derives from a woman aged 45-60 years who had been exposed to COVID-19. The chain employs TRBV19 and TRBJ1-6; TRBD1 aligns with 7 central bases. The DNA sequence is TGTGCCAGTAGGACAGGGCACTCACCCCTCCACTTT. Protein translation: CASRTGHSPLHF.